The present T cell receptor (beta chain) was sequenced within a study of PD-1 blockade in mismatch repair-deficient tumors. Study at large: All were previously treated, progressing patients with about 12 mismatch repair-deficient cancer types.

A note on this clone: Its target is not known.

The germline V gene has CDR1 LGHNT and CDR2 FRNRAP. Trimming removed 2 bases from V and 2 bases from J, with 8 bases in between. The length of the CDR3 is 14 residues. TCRdb keeps only in-frame clones here, not all; method: immunoSEQ multiplex PCR. The profile shows 100,000 to 150,000 clones, 70% to 90% of them singletons. Study-wide results and limits: Tumor-resident clones, often absent from pretreatment blood, expanded after pembrolizumab and then contracted.

Mismatch repair deficiency was confirmed in all patients, by PCR or immunohistochemistry. TCRs were sequenced from three patients responding to pembrolizumab. This receptor was taken from an adult with mismatch repair-deficient cancer. The chain couples TRBV12-5 to TRBJ2-3; D is uncertain. Sequences were derived from peripheral blood, sampled 44 weeks after starting pembrolizumab. CDR3 bases: TGTGCTAGTGGTTTGAGCTCAATCACAGATACGCAGTATTTT. Translation gives CASGLSSITDTQYF.